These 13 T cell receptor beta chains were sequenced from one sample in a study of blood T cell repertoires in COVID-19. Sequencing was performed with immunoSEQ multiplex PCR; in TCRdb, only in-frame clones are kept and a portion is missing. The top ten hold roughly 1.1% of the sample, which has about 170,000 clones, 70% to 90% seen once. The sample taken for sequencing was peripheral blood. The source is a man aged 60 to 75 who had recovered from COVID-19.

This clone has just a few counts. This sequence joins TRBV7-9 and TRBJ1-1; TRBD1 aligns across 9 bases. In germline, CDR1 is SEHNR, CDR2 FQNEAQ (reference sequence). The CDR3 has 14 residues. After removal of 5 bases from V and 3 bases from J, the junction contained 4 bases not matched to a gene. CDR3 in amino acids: CASSLQGAYTEAFF. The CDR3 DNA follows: TGTGCCAGCAGCCTACAGGGGGCATACACTGAAGCTTTCTTT.

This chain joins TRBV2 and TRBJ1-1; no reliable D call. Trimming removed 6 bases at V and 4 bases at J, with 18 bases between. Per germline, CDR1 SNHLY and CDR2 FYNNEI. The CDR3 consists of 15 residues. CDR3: CASRLDRGGGTEAFF. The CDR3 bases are TGTGCCAGCAGGTTGGATCGGGGAGGAGGCACTGAAGCTTTCTTT.

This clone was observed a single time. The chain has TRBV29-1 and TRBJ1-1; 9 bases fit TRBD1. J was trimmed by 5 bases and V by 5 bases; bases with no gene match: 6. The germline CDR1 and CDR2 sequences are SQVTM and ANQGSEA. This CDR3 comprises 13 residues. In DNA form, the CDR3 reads TGCAGCGTTCGGGACAGGGCCACGACTGAAGCTTTCTTT. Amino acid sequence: CSVRDRATTEAFF.

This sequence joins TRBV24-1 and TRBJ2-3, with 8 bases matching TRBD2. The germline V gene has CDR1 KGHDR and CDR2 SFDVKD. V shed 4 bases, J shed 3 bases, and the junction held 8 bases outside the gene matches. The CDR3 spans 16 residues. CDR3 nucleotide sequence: TGTGCCACCAGTGACCCGATGAGCGGGGGAACAGATACGCAGTATTTT. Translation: CATSDPMSGGTDTQYF.

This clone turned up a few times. The CDR3 is CASIDRAGNTIYF. CDR3 nucleotide sequence: TGTGCCAGCATCGACAGGGCTGGAAACACCATATATTTT. This chain links TRBV6-5 with TRBJ1-3, with 7 bases matching TRBD1. CDR1 and CDR2 (germline): MNHEY, SVGAGI. The CDR3 spans 13 residues. The J segment lost 2 bases and the V segment lost 7 bases, leaving 2 bases of the junction unmatched.

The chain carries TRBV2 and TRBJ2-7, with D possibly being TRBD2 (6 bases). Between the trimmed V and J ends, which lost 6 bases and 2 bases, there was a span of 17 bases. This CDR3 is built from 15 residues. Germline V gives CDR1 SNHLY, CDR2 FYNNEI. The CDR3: CASRALPGVTYEQYF. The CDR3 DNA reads TGTGCCAGCAGAGCTTTACCGGGGGTAACCTACGAGCAGTACTTC.

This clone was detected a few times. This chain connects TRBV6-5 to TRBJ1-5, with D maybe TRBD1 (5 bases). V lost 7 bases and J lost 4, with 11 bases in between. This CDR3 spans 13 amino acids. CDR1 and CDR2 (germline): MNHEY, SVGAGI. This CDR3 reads CASTPQGNQPQHF. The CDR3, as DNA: TGTGCCAGCACCCCTCAGGGAAATCAGCCCCAGCATTTT.

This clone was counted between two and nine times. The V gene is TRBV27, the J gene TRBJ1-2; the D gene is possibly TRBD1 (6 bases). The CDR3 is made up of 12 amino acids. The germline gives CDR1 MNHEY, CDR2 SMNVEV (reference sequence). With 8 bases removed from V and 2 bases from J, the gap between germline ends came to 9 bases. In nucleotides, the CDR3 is TGTGCCAGCTCTGACAGGAACTATGGCTACACCTTC. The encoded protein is CASSDRNYGYTF.

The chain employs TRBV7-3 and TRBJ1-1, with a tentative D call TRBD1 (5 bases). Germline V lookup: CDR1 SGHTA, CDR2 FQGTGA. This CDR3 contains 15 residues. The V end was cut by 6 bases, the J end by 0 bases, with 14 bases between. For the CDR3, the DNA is TGTGCCAGCAGTTCTACAGGTCAAATGAACACTGAAGCTTTCTTT. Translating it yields CASSSTGQMNTEAFF.

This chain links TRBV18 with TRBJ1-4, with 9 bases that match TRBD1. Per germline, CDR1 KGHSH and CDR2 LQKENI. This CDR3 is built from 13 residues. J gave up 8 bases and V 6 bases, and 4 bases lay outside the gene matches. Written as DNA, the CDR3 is TGTGCCAGCTCGACGACAGGGGGAGAAAAACTGTTTTTT. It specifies CASSTTGGEKLFF. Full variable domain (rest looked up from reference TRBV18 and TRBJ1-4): NAGVMQNPRHLVRRRGQEARLRCSPMKGHSHVYWYRQLPEEGLKFMVYLQKENIIDESGMPKERFSAEFPKEGPSILRIQQVVRGDSAAYFCASSTTGGEKLFFGSGTQLSVL.

Here the CDR3 reads CASRYGLINTEAFF. The DNA for the CDR3 is TGTGCCAGCAGGTACGGACTAATCAACACTGAAGCTTTCTTT. The rearrangement uses TRBV6-6 and TRBJ1-1; the D is unclear. This CDR3 contains 14 residues. In germline, CDR1 is MNHNY, CDR2 SVGAGI (reference sequence). V lost 6 bases and J lost 2, with 13 bases in between.

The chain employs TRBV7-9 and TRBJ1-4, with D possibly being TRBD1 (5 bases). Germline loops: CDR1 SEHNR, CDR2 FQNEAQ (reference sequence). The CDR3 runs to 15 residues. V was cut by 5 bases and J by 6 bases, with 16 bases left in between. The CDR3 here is CASSRTGTGDEKLFF. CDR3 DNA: TGTGCCAGCAGCCGAACCGGGACGGGGGATGAAAAACTGTTTTTT.

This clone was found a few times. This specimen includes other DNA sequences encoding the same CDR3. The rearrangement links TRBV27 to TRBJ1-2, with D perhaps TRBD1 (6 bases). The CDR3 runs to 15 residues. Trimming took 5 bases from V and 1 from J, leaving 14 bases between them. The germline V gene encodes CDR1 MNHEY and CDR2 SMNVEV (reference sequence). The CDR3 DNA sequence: TGTGCCAGCAGTCCCATTACAGGGAATAACTATGGCTACACCTTC. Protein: CASSPITGNNYGYTF.